The text below deals with one TCR beta chain. This clonotype was counted many times. What this receptor recognizes is not known. Within one base of it there is no much larger clone, and no base qualities were kept. Every donor in the study was a healthy Caucasian. Three pairs of female monozygotic twins, all aged roughly 18 to 29 years, were included in the twin cohort. Peripheral blood mononuclear cells were used as the source from which RNA for TCR libraries was isolated. Library generation was performed with 5' RACE. Sequencing relied on an Illumina HiSeq 2000. Template switching introduced a universal primer binding site; the final cDNA contained a unique molecular identifier, enabling accurate counting of TCR cDNA molecules. Specific primers in the conserved constant-segment region were used to synthesize first-strand cDNA for TCR alpha and beta chains. To control for contamination, each cDNA library was double barcoded with a SMART-Mk sample barcode plus Illumina barcodes. TruSeq adapter sequences, together with Illumina sample barcodes, were added in two successive PCR steps. The TCR alpha and beta cDNA libraries were sequenced on the Illumina HiSeq platform using custom primers. Under the source paper's analysis protocol: MiGEC processed the raw reads to extract unique molecular identifiers, while MiXCR was used to determine the CDR3 positions. Recombination models were inferred per individual with the repgenHMM and IGoR tools using an EM algorithm. The tcR package in R was used for shared clonotype analysis, with sharing normalized by the product of cloneset sizes. To study raw recombination without the effects of thymic and clonal selection, out-of-frame nonproductive sequences were analyzed. In TCRdb, the public reads were trimmed at Q25 with fastp and aligned with MiXCR, with productive beta chains retained. Identical CDR3 protein sequences are pooled into one entry, listed with their most common genes and DNA. The V and J calls shown here were made by TCRdb, not taken from the authors' results. The sample profile shows fewer than 800,000 distinct CDR3 sequences; just over 7% of them were found once. Jointly, the top ten make up 1.6% of the sample.

The data originate from a study of identical twins (dated by TCRdb to 2016 to 2018). For the wider study: To test whether fetal clonotypes persist, this study deep-sequenced TCR alpha and beta repertoires from monozygotic twins, from unrelated adults of various ages, and from cord blood. To rule out contamination, replicate twin experiments were performed at different times with different library preparation protocols.

Overall study results and their limits: A weaker excess of twin sharing was found in beta out-of-frame sequences because the signal-to-noise ratio was lowered by fewer shared sequences. Compared with coincidental sharing between unrelated individuals, an excess of low generation-probability sequences was observed among out-of-frame TCR alpha sequences shared between twins. Abundant cord blood beta clonotypes carried fewer insertions; young adult naive repertoires showed a weaker similar trend, while memory repertoires showed none. Because the same donors could not be followed over many years, the conclusions depended on cross-sectional statistical analysis. Zero-insertion analyses could be partly confounded by invariant T cells such as MAIT and iNKT, though diverse VJ usage argued against such confounding for most clonotypes. In monozygotic twins, recombination models systematically underestimated out-of-frame TCR alpha sharing, but the models matched the sharing seen between unrelated individuals.

This sample also belongs to another study, concerning yellow fever vaccine responses in identical twins. According to the second study: According to the authors, the vaccine-induced T cell response in identical twins seemed to be partly convergent and partly specific to each individual. The study precisely tracked vaccine-responding T cell clones in identical twins.

The sequenced sample was PBMCs. This clonotype was sampled from a woman between 18 and 29 years old in good health.

The CDR3 region reads CASSPTDGQLRDTQYF. The sequenced DNA: TGTGCCAGCAGCCCCACGGACGGACAGCTTAGGGATACGCAGTATTTT. The V gene is TRBV7-6 and the J gene is TRBJ2-3, with a weak D call of TRBD1 (6 bases match). CDR1 and CDR2 were assigned from the germline V gene as SGHVS and FNYEAQ. Inclusive of the bounding cysteine and phenylalanine, the CDR3 is 16 residues long. Only CDR3 DNA remains: 48 bases, in frame from the first base. Relative to germline, V is 5 bases shorter and J is 6 bases shorter, with 21 bases between their ends. With the portions outside the CDR3 filled from the reference TRBV7-6 and TRBJ2-3 genes, the complete variable region becomes GAGVSQSPRYKVTKRGQDVALRCDPISGHVSLYWYRQALGQGPEFLTYFNYEAQQDKSGLPNDRFSAERPEGSISTLTIQRTEQRDSAMYRCASSPTDGQLRDTQYFGPGTRLTVL.